The 18 T cell receptor beta chains below come from one sample, sequenced in a study of blood T cell repertoires in COVID-19. TCRdb's copy holds only in-frame clones and misses some; the assay was immunoSEQ multiplex PCR. The repertoire holds some 170,000 clones, with about four fifths as singletons. The sequenced sample was peripheral blood. These TCRs come from a woman aged 40 to 50 with COVID-19, enrolled during active disease.

This clone was found a few times. CDR3 amino acids: CASSFPIDQGHYGYTF. CDR3 nucleotide sequence: TGTGCCAGCAGCTTTCCGATCGACCAGGGCCACTATGGCTACACCTTC. The chain combines TRBV12-1 with TRBJ1-2; the D call of TRBD1 is as the table states it, not checked on the DNA. TRBV12-1 is recorded as a pseudogene. This CDR3 is 16 amino acids long.

The CDR3 nucleotides read TGTGCCAGCACCCAACGACTAGCGGGAGAGACCCAGTACTTC. This gives the protein CASTQRLAGETQYF. The chain couples TRBV28 to TRBJ2-5; 10 bases are a match to TRBD2. Trimming removed 7 bases from V and 4 bases from J; junction bases left unmatched: 6. Germline loops: CDR1 MDHEN, CDR2 SYDVKM. The CDR3 spans 14 residues.

The rearrangement links TRBV19 to TRBJ1-2; 10 nucleotides match TRBD1. Germline assignment: CDR1 LNHDA and CDR2 SQIVND (reference sequence). The CDR3 is 15 amino acids. The J segment lost 5 bases and the V segment lost 6 bases, leaving 9 bases of the junction unmatched. DNA of the CDR3: TGTGCCAGTAGCCCATTCGGACAGGGGGAGTATGGCTACACCTTC. It encodes CASSPFGQGEYGYTF. Supplemented by reference TRBV19 and TRBJ1-2, the full variable domain reads DGGITQSPKYLFRKEGQNVTLSCEQNLNHDAMYWYRQDPGQGLRLIYYSQIVNDFQKGDIAEGYSVSREKKESFPLTVTSAQKNPTAFYLCASSPFGQGEYGYTFGSGTRLTVV.

There are many counts of this clone. The chain is built from TRBV6-4 and TRBJ2-3; tentatively, D is TRBD2 (5 bases). The CDR3 is 15 residues long. The germline gives CDR1 MRHNA, CDR2 SNTAGT. V was clipped by 3 bases and J by 2 bases, with 12 bases between them. The CDR3 spells CASSEQAGNTDTQYF. CDR3 sequence (DNA): TGTGCCAGCAGTGAGCAGGCGGGTAACACAGATACGCAGTATTTT.

The rearrangement links TRBV15 to TRBJ2-2; 7 bases align to TRBD2. The CDR3 has 16 amino acids. Germline-derived CDR1 and CDR2 are LNHNV and YYDKDF (reference sequence). After removal of 0 bases from V and 6 bases from J, the junction contained 7 bases not matched to a gene. The CDR3 nucleotides are TGTGCCACCAGCAGAGATGGCCTAGCGGAGGCCGGGGAGCTGTTTTTT. Translation: CATSRDGLAEAGELFF.

The rearrangement joins TRBV19 to TRBJ2-1; D unresolved. CDR1 and CDR2 (germline): LNHDA, SQIVND (reference sequence). Trimming pared 6 bases from V and 7 bases from J, leaving 19 bases between. The CDR3 loop spans 15 amino acids. This CDR3 is CASSLARNPLNEQFF. As DNA, the CDR3 is TGTGCCAGTAGCCTTGCTAGAAACCCCCTTAATGAGCAGTTCTTC. Filled out from reference TRBV19 and TRBJ2-1, the complete variable domain reads DGGITQSPKYLFRKEGQNVTLSCEQNLNHDAMYWYRQDPGQGLRLIYYSQIVNDFQKGDIAEGYSVSREKKESFPLTVTSAQKNPTAFYLCASSLARNPLNEQFFGPGTRLTVL.

The table lists this clone with a few counts. V usage is TRBV6-5 and J usage is TRBJ2-4; D is perhaps TRBD1 (5 bases). This CDR3 region has 13 residues. Deletions cut 6 bases from V and 5 bases from J, with 11 bases between. Germline V gene sequence: CDR1 MNHEY, CDR2 SVGAGI. CDR3 loop: CASRTAGQNIQYF. DNA of the CDR3: TGTGCCAGCAGAACCGCAGGGCAAAACATTCAGTACTTC.

The chain employs TRBV19 and TRBJ2-3, with 8 bases fitting TRBD2. The CDR3 is 17 amino acids. Trimming at V came to 3 bases and at J to 6 bases, leaving 14 bases not matched to a gene. The germline V gene has CDR1 LNHDA and CDR2 SQIVND (reference sequence). CDR3 DNA sequence: TGTGCCAGTAGTATGAGACTAGCGTCCCCCCTCGGGGATACGCAGTATTTT. Amino acid sequence: CASSMRLASPLGDTQYF. Based on the CDR3 plus reference TRBV19 and TRBJ2-3, the full variable domain is DGGITQSPKYLFRKEGQNVTLSCEQNLNHDAMYWYRQDPGQGLRLIYYSQIVNDFQKGDIAEGYSVSREKKESFPLTVTSAQKNPTAFYLCASSMRLASPLGDTQYFGPGTRLTVL.

The rearrangement joins TRBV5-1 to TRBJ2-7; D is perhaps TRBD1 (6 bases). Germline V gene sequence: CDR1 SGHRS, CDR2 YFSETQ. There are 15 residues in the CDR3. Trimming removed 0 bases at V and 2 bases at J, with 12 bases between. CDR3 nucleotide sequence: TGCGCCAGCAGCTTGGTTTGGGACACCGCCTACGAGCAGTACTTC. As protein: CASSLVWDTAYEQYF.

The gene calls are TRBV28 and TRBJ2-1; D is unresolved. Between the trimmed V and J ends, which lost 7 bases and 8 bases, there was a span of 12 bases. This CDR3 has 12 residues. Germline V CDR1 and CDR2: MDHEN, SYDVKM. The CDR3 reads CASTALTHEQFF. The CDR3 region has the DNA TGTGCCAGCACTGCCTTGACACATGAGCAGTTCTTC.

This sequence joins TRBV9 and TRBJ1-2, with TRBD1 matching 9 bases. This CDR3 spans 14 amino acids. Germline V gene sequence: CDR1 SGDLS, CDR2 YYNGEE. V shed 2 bases, J shed 9 bases, and the junction held 8 bases outside the gene matches. This chain's CDR3 is CASSVGDRAFRYTF. The CDR3 DNA reads as TGTGCCAGCAGCGTGGGGGACAGGGCGTTTCGCTACACCTTC. Full variable domain (rest looked up from reference TRBV9 and TRBJ1-2): DSGVTQTPKHLITATGQRVTLRCSPRSGDLSVYWYQQSLDQGLQFLIQYYNGEERAKGNILERFSAQQFPDLHSELNLSSLELGDSALYFCASSVGDRAFRYTFGSGTRLTVV.

The rearrangement joins TRBV21-1 to TRBJ2-7; TRBD1 is the table's D call and was not checked against the DNA. TRBV21-1 corresponds to a pseudogene. There are 15 residues in the CDR3. Written as DNA, the CDR3 is TGTGCCAGCAGCCACCCCGCAGAACCTTACTACGAGCAGTACTTC. Amino acid sequence: CASSHPAEPYYEQYF.

J is TRBJ2-2 and V is TRBV5-1; possible D gene TRBD1, 6 bases. Germline CDR1 SGHRS, CDR2 YFSETQ. V lost 5 bases and J lost 1, with 12 bases in between. The CDR3 runs to 15 residues. CDR3 amino acids: CASRMAGENTGELFF. CDR3 coding DNA: TGCGCCAGCAGAATGGCAGGGGAGAACACCGGGGAGCTGTTTTTT.

There are a few counts of this clone. The chain links TRBV6-4 to TRBJ2-3, with D tentatively TRBD1 (6 bases). This CDR3 contains 14 residues. Germline-derived CDR1 and CDR2 are MRHNA and SNTAGT. V was trimmed by 7 bases and J by 4 bases, leaving 15 bases between them. CDR3 loop: CASKFQGNADTQYF. CDR3 in DNA: TGTGCCAGCAAGTTCCAGGGGAACGCAGATACGCAGTATTTT.

This rearrangement joins TRBV7-9 to TRBJ1-3, with no clear D. There are 12 residues in the CDR3. The germline CDR1 and CDR2 sequences are SEHNR and FQNEAQ (reference sequence). V was clipped by 3 bases and J by 8 bases, with 8 bases between them. The CDR3 sequence: CASSFEGDTIYF. Written as DNA, the CDR3 is TGTGCCAGCAGCTTCGAGGGAGACACCATATATTTT.

Remarks on this clone: A junction boundary mismatches the germline segment, possibly from a read error. The chain has TRBV2 and TRBJ1-2; TRBD1 matches 8 bases. Germline V CDR1 and CDR2: SNHLY, FYNNEI. CDR3 length equals 10 residues. Here the CDR3 reads CASSADRVSF. The CDR3 bases are TGTGCCAGCAGTGCGGACAGGGTCTCCTTC.

The chain combines TRBV2 with TRBJ2-3, with D possibly matching TRBD1 (5 bases). The CDR3 consists of 10 residues. Germline-derived CDR1 and CDR2 are SNHLY and FYNNEI. V was trimmed by 5 bases and J by 10 bases, leaving 7 bases between them. CDR3 sequence: CASSTGAQYF. The CDR3 DNA reads as TGTGCCAGCAGTACAGGCGCGCAGTATTTT.

The CDR3 region is CASRDSTGELFF. The CDR3 DNA is TGTGCCAGCCGGGACTCCACCGGGGAGCTGTTTTTT. The genes are TRBV3-1 (or the pseudogene TRBV3-2) and TRBJ2-2; maybe TRBD2 (6 bases). The germline V gene has CDR1 LGHDT and CDR2 YNNKEL (reference sequence). Trimming stripped 8 bases from V and 4 bases from J, with 8 bases between. The CDR3 runs to 12 residues.